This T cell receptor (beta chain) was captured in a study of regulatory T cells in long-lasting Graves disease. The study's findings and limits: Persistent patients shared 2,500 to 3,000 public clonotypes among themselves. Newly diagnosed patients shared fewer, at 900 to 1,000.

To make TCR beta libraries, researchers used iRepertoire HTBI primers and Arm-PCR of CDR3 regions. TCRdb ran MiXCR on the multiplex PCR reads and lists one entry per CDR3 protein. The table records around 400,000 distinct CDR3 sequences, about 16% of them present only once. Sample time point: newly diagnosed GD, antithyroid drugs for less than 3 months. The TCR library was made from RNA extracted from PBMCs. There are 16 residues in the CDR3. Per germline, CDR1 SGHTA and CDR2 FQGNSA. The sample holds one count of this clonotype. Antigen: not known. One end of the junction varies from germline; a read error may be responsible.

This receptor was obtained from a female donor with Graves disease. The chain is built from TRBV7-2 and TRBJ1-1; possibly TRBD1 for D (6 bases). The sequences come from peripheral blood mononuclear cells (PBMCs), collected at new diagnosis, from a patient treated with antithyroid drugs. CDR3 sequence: CACSLRPPGADTEAFF. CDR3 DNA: TGTGCCTGCAGTTTAAGGCCTCCGGGGGCGGACACTGAAGCTTTCTTT.